The rows below give T cell receptor beta chains drawn from one sample of a study of blood T cells in healthy people across ages. TCRdb re-called the 5' RACE reads through MiXCR, storing one row per CDR3 protein. The sample consists of 1.5 million to 2 million distinct CDR3 sequences, roughly 30% of them appearing once. Sequences were obtained from blood. The receptors stem from a woman between 25 and 40 years old in good health. The CDR3 runs from the conserved cysteine through the conserved F or W. A D gene is named only where the DNA matches it firmly. The size field is filled for only some rows; it gives once, few, many or a size class.

j_call clone_size v_call d_call cdr3_nt cdr3_aa
TRBJ1-1 few TRBV18 - TGTGCCAGCTCACCACAGAGGGCCACTGAAGCTTTCTTT CASSPQRATEAFF
TRBJ2-1 few TRBV5-1 - TGCGCCAGCAGCTCTTCCCCGGGGTTCTACAATGAGCAGTTCTTC CASSSSPGFYNEQFF
TRBJ2-2 - TRBV12-3/TRBV12-4 - TGTGCCAGCGGGACCACCGGGGAGCTGTTTTTT CASGTTGELFF
TRBJ2-3 - TRBV6-6 - TGTGCCAGCAGTTATTCGTACACAGATACGCAGTATTTT CASSYSYTDTQYF
TRBJ2-1 - TRBV7-9 - TGTGCCAGCAGCGTCGACCACCGGGACCGCTACAATGAGCAGTTCTTC CASSVDHRDRYNEQFF
TRBJ2-7 - TRBV25-1 - TGTGCCAGCAGTGTAAACGAGCAGTACTTC CASSVNEQYF
TRBJ2-7 many TRBV27 - TGTGCCAGCAGTTTCCCGGGGGACAGCATCTACGAGCAGTACTTC CASSFPGDSIYEQYF
TRBJ2-5 - TRBV20-1 TRBD2 TGCAGTGCGCTAGCGGGGGGGCCGGGACAAGAGACCCAGTACTTC CSALAGGPGQETQYF
TRBJ2-1 few TRBV5-1 - TGCGCCGGCAGCTTGGGGCTGGAGACCTCTGGGTTCTTC CAGSLGLETSGFF
TRBJ2-4 few TRBV4-1 - TGCGCCAACAGCCAAGATCGGATGGGGGGACCAACAGCCAAAAACATTCAGTACTTC CANSQDRMGGPTAKNIQYF
TRBJ2-7 many TRBV3-1 TRBD2 TGTGCCAGCAGCCAAGAGCGGACTAGTCAGTACGAGCAGTACTTC CASSQERTSQYEQYF
TRBJ2-3 - TRBV12-3/TRBV12-4 - TGTGCCAGCAGTTTGGCGACAGGCGGACAGAGCACAGATACGCAGTATTTT CASSLATGGQSTDTQYF
TRBJ2-5 many TRBV4-1 - TGCGCCAGCAGCCAAGTATGGACTGACCAAGAGACCCAGTACTTC CASSQVWTDQETQYF
TRBJ2-3 - TRBV10-3 TRBD2 TGTGCCATCAGTCAGACCGGGACTAGAGGGGCAGATACGCAGTATTTT CAISQTGTRGADTQYF
TRBJ2-7 many TRBV15 TRBD2 TGTGCCACCAGCCTCCGAGCTAGCGGAACCTACGAGCAGTACTTC CATSLRASGTYEQYF
TRBJ1-4 - TRBV2 - TGTGCCAGCAGTGAATTCTTGGGGAGGGATGAAAAACTGTTTTTT CASSEFLGRDEKLFF
TRBJ2-1 - TRBV4-1 - TGCGCCAGCAAGGAGGGGGGCCCTACAAATGAGCAGTTCTTC CASKEGGPTNEQFF
TRBJ2-1 few TRBV29-1 - TGCAGCGCCTCGGTTATCAATGAGCAGTTCTTC CSASVINEQFF
TRBJ2-7 - TRBV18 TRBD1 TGTGCCAGCTCACCACCGGACAGGGGGCAATACGAGCAGTACTTC CASSPPDRGQYEQYF
TRBJ2-1 - TRBV2 TRBD1 TGTGCCAGCAGGTATACAGGGGATGGTGAGCAGTTCTTC CASRYTGDGEQFF
TRBJ2-7 many TRBV15 - TGTGCCACCAGCAGAGCGCCGGAGTCCTACGAGCAGTACTTC CATSRAPESYEQYF
TRBJ2-3 few TRBV5-5 - TGTGCCAGCAGCTTTCTCGCCCCTTCAGGTGCAGATACGCAGTATTTT CASSFLAPSGADTQYF
TRBJ2-5 few TRBV5-6 - TGTGCCAGCAGCGCCTCGGCCCAAGAGACCCAGTACTTC CASSASAQETQYF
TRBJ1-2 few TRBV20-1 - TGCAGTGCTAGAAGGGGCGAAGGCTACACCTTC CSARRGEGYTF
TRBJ2-1 few TRBV5-1 TRBD2 TGCGCCAGCAGCTGGGGGGGACGGGGGAGGTCAAATGAGCAGTTCTTC CASSWGGRGRSNEQFF
TRBJ1-1 - TRBV10-3 - TGTGCCATCAGTGAGCCCGGGAACACTGAAGCTTTCTTT CAISEPGNTEAFF
TRBJ1-1 - TRBV20-1 - TGCAGTGCTAGAGATCCTTCCCGGACTGAAGCTTTCTTT CSARDPSRTEAFF
TRBJ2-4 many TRBV20-1 - TGCAGTGCAGCCTCCCAGGGATCGGCCAAAAACATTCAGTACTTC CSAASQGSAKNIQYF
TRBJ1-4 - TRBV12-3/TRBV12-4 - TGTGCCAGCAGTTTAGCGATCGGGGCTGGGAATGAAAAACTGTTTTTT CASSLAIGAGNEKLFF
TRBJ2-2 - TRBV7-6 TRBD1 TGTGCCAGCAGCCACGGACAGGAGAACACCGGGGAGCTGTTTTTT CASSHGQENTGELFF
TRBJ2-7 - TRBV6-5 TRBD2 TGTGCCAGCAGTTACTCGATGGGTAGCGGGGGGGCCTTCCCCTACGAGCAGTACTTC CASSYSMGSGGAFPYEQYF
TRBJ1-2 - TRBV6-4 - TGTGCCAGCCCCCCCCTGGGCGGAGGCTACACCTTC CASPPLGGGYTF
TRBJ2-1 few TRBV14 - TGTGCCAGCAGCCAAGTTTCTACCTACAATGAGCAGTTCTTC CASSQVSTYNEQFF
TRBJ2-4 - TRBV25-1 - TGTGCCAGCAGTGAAAAGGAGGTGCGCAGGGAGTACATTCAGTACTTC CASSEKEVRREYIQYF
TRBJ1-2 - TRBV28 TRBD1 TGTGCCAGCAGTTTCCCTCTAGGGACAGGTCACTATGGCTACACCTTC CASSFPLGTGHYGYTF
TRBJ1-2 - TRBV3-1 - TGTGCCAGCAGCCACCGGAGCGAACATCTTTATGGCTACACCTTC CASSHRSEHLYGYTF
TRBJ1-3 few TRBV18 - TGTGCCAGCTCGAGGGCGAACGATGGAAACACCATATATTTT CASSRANDGNTIYF
TRBJ2-5 few TRBV12-3/TRBV12-4 - TGTGCCAGCAGTCTCTACCGGGCGGAAGAGACCCAGTACTTC CASSLYRAEETQYF
TRBJ2-3 few TRBV20-1 - TGCAGTGCTAGGCAAGATACGCAGTATTTT CSARQDTQYF
TRBJ2-7 - TRBV29-1 - TGCAGCGTTGTTCGGGACCGCTACAATGAGCAGTACTTC CSVVRDRYNEQYF
TRBJ1-1 - TRBV2 - TGTGCCAGCAGTGAGGGGGCGTGGGGAGCTTTCTTT CASSEGAWGAFF
TRBJ1-1 - TRBV11-3 - TGTGCCAGCAGCTTGAACCGATTAACACAAGAAGCTTTCTTT CASSLNRLTQEAFF
TRBJ1-1 few TRBV20-1 - TGCAGTGCTAGGGACGCAGACAAAGACGCTGAAGCTTTCTTT CSARDADKDAEAFF
TRBJ2-7 many TRBV29-1 TRBD1 TGCAGCGGGTGGGACAGGGGCTACGAGCAGTACTTC CSGWDRGYEQYF
TRBJ2-2 few TRBV6-5 - TGTGCCAGCAGTTACTCCAATCCGTCCGGGGAGCTGTTTTTT CASSYSNPSGELFF
TRBJ2-7 few TRBV5-1 TRBD2 TGCACCAGCAGCAGGGACTACTACTACGAGCAGTACTTC CTSSRDYYYEQYF